The clone carrying this T cell receptor (beta chain) occurred many times. What it recognizes is unknown. The record originates from a study of T-cell reconstitution after alpha-beta-depleted transplantation in children. Trimming removed 10 bases from V and 7 bases from J; junction bases left unmatched: 6. The CDR3 consists of 12 residues. Germline lookup yields CDR1 MDHEN and CDR2 SYDVKM. Using unique molecular identifiers, the investigators prepared the TCRbeta library. In TCRdb, the PCR reads were re-called with MiXCR into one record per CDR3 protein. Of hundreds of thousands of distinct CDR3 sequences in the sample, roughly 10% are singletons; the top ten hold roughly 2%. Overall study findings and caveats: In patients about two months after transplant, alpha-beta T cells reportedly arose from several hundred expanded graft clones. Diversity and T-cell counts at one year after transplant derived mostly from new T cells.

This chain uses TRBV28 with TRBJ2-1, with 8 bases fitting TRBD1. This TCR derives from a child between 2 and 9 years old with inherited bone marrow failure, due to receive a stem cell transplant. This sample comprised PBMCs, obtained before TCRalphabeta/CD19-depleted stem cell transplant. The CDR3 spells CATNRGRNEQFF. In nucleotides, the CDR3 is TGTGCCACCAACAGGGGGAGGAATGAGCAGTTCTTC.